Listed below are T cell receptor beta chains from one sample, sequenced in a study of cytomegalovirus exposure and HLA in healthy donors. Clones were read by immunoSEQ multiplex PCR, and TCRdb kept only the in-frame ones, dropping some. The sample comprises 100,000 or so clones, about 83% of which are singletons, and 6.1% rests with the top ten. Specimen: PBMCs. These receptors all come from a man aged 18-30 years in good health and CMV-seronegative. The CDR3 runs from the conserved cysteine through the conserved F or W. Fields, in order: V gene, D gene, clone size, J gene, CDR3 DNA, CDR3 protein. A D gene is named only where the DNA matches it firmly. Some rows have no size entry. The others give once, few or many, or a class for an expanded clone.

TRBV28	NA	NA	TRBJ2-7	TGTGCCAGCAGGTCGGAGGCCCCCGGGGAGCAGTACTTC	CASRSEAPGEQYF
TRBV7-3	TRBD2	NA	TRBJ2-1	TGTGCCAGCAGCTTACTAAACGGGAGGGGGGATGAGCAGTTCTTC	CASSLLNGRGDEQFF
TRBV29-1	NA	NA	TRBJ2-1	TGCAGCGTTGAAGGATGGGTCAGGGAGGATGAGCAGTTCTTC	CSVEGWVREDEQFF
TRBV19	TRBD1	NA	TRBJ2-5	TGTGCCAGTAGAAGGGACAGACTACAAGAGACCCAGTACTTC	CASRRDRLQETQYF
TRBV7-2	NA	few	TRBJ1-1	TGTGCCAGCAGCCCACAGGGAAGAAGGACTGAAGCTTTCTTT	CASSPQGRRTEAFF
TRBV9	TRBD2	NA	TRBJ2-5	TGTGCCAGCAGCGTGCTCGGGGGGAGTCTTGAGACCCAGTACTTC	CASSVLGGSLETQYF
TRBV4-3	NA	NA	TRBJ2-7	TGCGCCAGCAGCCAAGAGGCGCGGGGTTCCTACGAGCAGTACTTC	CASSQEARGSYEQYF
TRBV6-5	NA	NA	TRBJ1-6	TGTGCCAGCAGGTCCAGGACAGCCACTTCACCCCTCCACTTT	CASRSRTATSPLHF
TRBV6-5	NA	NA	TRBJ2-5	TGTGCCAGCAGTTACCTAGGGACCCAGTACTTC	CASSYLGTQYF
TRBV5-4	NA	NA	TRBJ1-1	TGTGCCAGCAGCCAAGATCTTGCGACGGGAAACACTGAAGCTTTCTTT	CASSQDLATGNTEAFF
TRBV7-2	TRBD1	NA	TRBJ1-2	TGTGCCAGCAGGGTACAGGGGGCGAATGGCTACACCTTC	CASRVQGANGYTF
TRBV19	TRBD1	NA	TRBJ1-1	TGTGCCAGTCAACGGGACAGGGGGAATCCTAACACTGAAGCTTTCTTT	CASQRDRGNPNTEAFF
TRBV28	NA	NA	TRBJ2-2	TGTGCCAGCAGTCCGGGGACTTTTACCGGGGAGCTGTTTTTT	CASSPGTFTGELFF
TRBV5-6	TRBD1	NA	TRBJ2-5	TGTGCCAGCAGCCCCCGGGACAGGGTGGGGGAGACCCAGTACTTC	CASSPRDRVGETQYF
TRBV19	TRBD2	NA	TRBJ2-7	TGTGCCACTAGACCCGGGACTAGCGGGAGGTCCGAGCAGTACTTC	CATRPGTSGRSEQYF
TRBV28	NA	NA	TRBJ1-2	TGTGCCAGCAGTTTAGGACCGCGGGGCGCGGGTGGCTACACCTTC	CASSLGPRGAGGYTF
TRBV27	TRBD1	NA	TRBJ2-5	TGTGCCAGCAGTCCGGACAGGGGGCGTGCTCCTGAGACCCAGTACTTC	CASSPDRGRAPETQYF
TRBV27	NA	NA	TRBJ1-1	TGTGCCAGCAGCCTACGAAACCAGGGAGGGACCACTGAAGCTTTCTTT	CASSLRNQGGTTEAFF
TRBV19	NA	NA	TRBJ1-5	TGTGCCAGTAGTATCAAAGGAGATCAGCCCCAGCATTTT	CASSIKGDQPQHF